This TCR beta chain was identified in a study of T cell changes during pregnancy in multiple sclerosis. The data were produced by immunoSEQ multiplex PCR, yet TCRdb's version contains in-frame clones alone and is incomplete. The sample lists about 28,000 clones; around 90% were seen once. V gave up 9 bases and J gave up 2 bases, with 7 bases separating them. The V gene's germline CDR1 is MNHNS and CDR2 SASEGT. This CDR3 is built from 11 residues. This clone was seen a few times. The receptor was derived from a female donor in good health, enrolled as a control in a pregnancy study. Sequenced here: peripheral blood, sampled in the first trimester of pregnancy. This chain connects TRBV6-1 to TRBJ1-1; D uncertain. CDR3 nucleotides: TGTGCCAGTGCGCCAAACACTGAAGCTTTCTTT. This codes for CASAPNTEAFF.